The clone carrying this T cell receptor (beta chain) turned up a few times. Its antigen remains unidentified. J lost 9 bases, V lost 1 base, and 10 bases had no gene match. CDR3 length: 17 amino acids. Per the germline V gene, CDR1 is GTSNPN and CDR2 is SVGIG (reference sequence). The data stem from a study of cytomegalovirus exposure and HLA in healthy donors. Findings and limits, study-wide: Accurate prediction of most subjects' HLA-A and HLA-B alleles from TCR beta sequences was reported. Both high specificity and high sensitivity reportedly marked the classifier's diagnosis of cytomegalovirus status. According to the study, approximately 150 TCR beta chains were cytomegalovirus-associated. Analyses of presence and absence presupposed an approximately uniform sequencing depth across donors.

The primer mix had 60 Vbeta and 13 Jbeta primers. Only in-frame clones appear in the TCRdb table, and some are missing; sequencing was by immunoSEQ multiplex PCR. The data show about 120,000 clones, 60% to 85% seen once. The clonotype was recovered from a young woman in good health and CMV-seronegative. The chain employs TRBV30 and TRBJ2-1; TRBD2 matches at 15 bases. Sequenced: PBMCs. The CDR3: CAWSAERTSGGAGEQFF. CDR3 DNA sequence: TGTGCCTGGAGTGCAGAAAGGACTAGCGGGGGGGCTGGTGAGCAGTTCTTC.